This TCR beta chain was observed in a study of molecular identifiers for immune sequencing clone quantification. Preparation methods for the bulk TCR libraries were those previously described, with listed TCR primers. TCRdb passed the PCR reads through MiXCR, listing each CDR3 protein once. There are about 640,000 distinct CDR3 sequences in the sample; about 20% occur only once, and 0.75% to 0.95% lies in the top ten. On this clonotype itself: The antigen is undetermined.

Trimming took off 1 base at V and 2 bases at J, with 9 bases between the two ends. The germline gives CDR1 DFQATT, CDR2 SNEGSKA (reference sequence). The CDR3 runs to 13 residues. Overall study results and limits: In naive cells, under 1% of molecules belonged to clones above 20 RNA copies, against over 97% in effector cells.

For naive CD8 T cells, sorting used the CD8+CD4-CCR7+CD45RA+ phenotype. The J gene is TRBJ2-7, the V gene TRBV20-1; D gene unclear. This TCR was sampled from a human donor in good health. Some libraries in this study had Jurkat cell RNA spiked in. The sequenced sample was naive CD8+ T cells from blood, with Jurkat cell RNA spiked in. Subset in this sample: FACS-sorted CD8+CD4-CCR7+CD45RA+ naive T cells. CDR3 region: CSARGQATYEQYF. For the CDR3, the DNA is TGCAGTGCTAGAGGGCAAGCCACCTACGAGCAGTACTTC.